These 13 T cell receptor beta chains were all obtained from the same sample, sequenced in a study of post-analysis software for immune sequencing data (dated by TCRdb to 2013 to 2016). What the authors observed across the whole study: About 5 TRBV segments, including TRBV5-6, TRBV5-1 and TRBV20-1, were significantly more frequent in patients than controls.

The library was prepared using PCR. The listed sequencing device is Illumina HiSeq 2500. To reduce PCR and sequencing biases, unique molecular identifiers were incorporated into the TCR beta cDNA libraries. TCRdb handled the public reads itself, with Q25 trimming in fastp and clone calling in MiXCR, and kept productive beta chains. Each entry merges the rows of one CDR3 protein and shows their most common DNA and genes. Across this sample there are 450,000 to 650,000 distinct CDR3 sequences, with roughly 47% seen only once. The ten largest clones represent 1.7% of the sample. For these TCRs, the target antigens are not known. The material sequenced was blood. The receptors come from a girl aged 5-17 years with multiple sclerosis.

The gene calls are TRBV3-1 and TRBJ1-2; D might be TRBD1 (6 bases). The CDR3 runs to 14 residues. Germline loops: CDR1 LGHDT, CDR2 YNNKEL (reference sequence). Trimming removed 1 base at V and 7 bases at J, with 13 bases between. CDR3 amino acids: CASSQVTGSSGYTF. Here the CDR3 DNA reads TGTGCCAGCAGCCAAGTGACAGGTTCTTCTGGCTACACCTTC.

The chain links TRBV12-3 or TRBV12-4 to TRBJ1-6, with D unclear. There are 17 residues in the CDR3. Trimming left V 3 bases short and J 4 bases short, with 16 bases between. The CDR3 here is CASSLINPRLYNSPLHF. In nucleotides, the CDR3 is TGTGCCAGCAGTTTGATTAACCCCCGTTTATATAATTCACCCCTCCACTTT.

V gene TRBV5-1 combines with J gene TRBJ2-5; D uncertain. The CDR3 has 13 residues. V lost 0 bases, J lost 4 bases, and 7 bases lay in between. The germline CDR1 and CDR2 sequences are SGHRS and YFSETQ. The CDR3 loop reads CASSLEVVETQYF. CDR3 nucleotides: TGCGCCAGCAGCTTGGAGGTGGTAGAGACCCAGTACTTC.

This clonotype was recorded a few times. The chain uses TRBV10-3 and TRBJ2-6, with D possibly being TRBD2 (5 bases). Trimming left V 2 bases short and J 2 bases short, with 7 bases between. Germline CDR1 is ENHRY and CDR2 is SYGVKD. This CDR3 is 15 amino acids long. CDR3 DNA: TGTGCCATCAGTGAGGGAGGAGCTGGGGCCAACGTCCTGACTTTC. It is translated as CAISEGGAGANVLTF.

The CDR3 reads CSAGSRSGAEAFF. CDR3 bases: TGCAGCGCCGGCAGCAGGTCGGGGGCTGAAGCTTTCTTT. The rearrangement uses TRBV29-1 and TRBJ1-1, with D possibly being TRBD1 (5 bases). V was clipped by 7 bases and J by 6 bases, with 18 bases between them. In germline, CDR1 is SQVTM, CDR2 ANQGSEA. The CDR3 has 13 amino acids.

This clonotype was counted only a few times. A much larger clone sits a single nucleotide away, making a read error possible. The V and J genes are TRBV7-8 and TRBJ2-2; tentatively, D is TRBD1 (6 bases). Germline V lookup: CDR1 SGHVS, CDR2 FQNEAQ. The CDR3 covers 15 residues. V lost 3 bases and J 3 bases, leaving 11 bases between the germline ends. CDR3 DNA sequence: TGTGCCAGCAGCTTGGGGGCCAGGGACACCGGGGAGCTGTTTTTT. This translates into CASSLGARDTGELFF.

This clonotype appeared a few times. The chain joins TRBV5-1 to TRBJ2-5; D is perhaps TRBD2 (7 bases). CDR3 length: 16 amino acids. Trimming pared 4 bases from V and 5 bases from J, leaving 21 bases between. Germline V gives CDR1 SGHRS, CDR2 YFSETQ. CDR3 loop: CASSTSRAGRGETQYF. CDR3 sequence (DNA): TGCGCCAGCAGCACTTCTAGAGCGGGAAGGGGGGAGACCCAGTACTTC.

This clonotype was picked up a small number of times. The chain uses TRBV12-3 or TRBV12-4 and TRBJ2-5; TRBD2 matches at 11 bases. The CDR3 extends over 16 amino acids. With 4 bases clipped from V and 1 base from J, the junction kept 5 bases outside the gene matches. CDR3 residues: CASSSPGLAVQETQYF. DNA of the CDR3: TGTGCCAGCAGTTCCCCGGGACTAGCGGTCCAAGAGACCCAGTACTTC.

Only a few counts were recorded for this clonotype. The chain carries TRBV20-1 and TRBJ2-5; TRBD2 matches at 10 bases. The CDR3 consists of 16 residues. CDR1 and CDR2 from the germline V gene are DFQATT and SNEGSKA (reference sequence). V trimming: 1 base; J trimming: 13 bases; junction bases outside the gene matches: 18. In nucleotides, the CDR3 is TGCAGTGCTAGAGCGGTGCCTAGCGGGAGACGAGACGAGCGGTACTTC. Its protein is CSARAVPSGRRDERYF.

A few counts support this clonotype. This chain links TRBV7-9 with TRBJ1-6; D is unclear. This CDR3 contains 12 residues. Trimming pared 5 bases from V and 5 bases from J, leaving 4 bases between. Germline lookup yields CDR1 SEHNR and CDR2 FQNEAQ (reference sequence). The CDR3 bases are TGTGCCAGCAGCCCTGATAATTCACCCCTCCACTTT. Protein product: CASSPDNSPLHF.

This clonotype turned up a few times. V is TRBV4-2 and J is TRBJ2-7, with D possibly being TRBD1 (5 bases). The CDR3 sequence is 15 residues long. Trimming left V 1 base short and J 4 bases short, with 14 bases between. Per the germline V gene, CDR1 is LGHNA and CDR2 is YNFKEQ. CDR3 in DNA: TGTGCCAGCAGCCAAGTGGCAGGGATTTTATACGAGCAGTACTTC. Translated, it gives CASSQVAGILYEQYF.

This clonotype has just a few counts. This rearrangement joins TRBV2 to TRBJ2-4; D is uncertain. Germline CDR1 SNHLY, CDR2 FYNNEI. V lost 7 bases to trimming and J lost 0 bases, with 7 bases between them. The CDR3 totals 13 residues. In nucleotides, the CDR3 is TGTGCCAGCACCCTTCTAGCCAAAAACATTCAGTACTTC. This sequence encodes CASTLLAKNIQYF.

This clonotype appeared a few times. V and J are TRBV6-6 and TRBJ2-5; D possibly corresponds to TRBD2 (5 bases). CDR1 is MNHNY, CDR2 SVGAGI, per germline (reference sequence). The V end lost 4 bases, the J end lost 7 bases, and 16 bases lay between the germline ends. CDR3 size: 14 residues. The CDR3 coding sequence is TGTGCCAGCAGTTCCCTAGCTACGGCGGGGACCCAGTACTTC. As protein: CASSSLATAGTQYF.